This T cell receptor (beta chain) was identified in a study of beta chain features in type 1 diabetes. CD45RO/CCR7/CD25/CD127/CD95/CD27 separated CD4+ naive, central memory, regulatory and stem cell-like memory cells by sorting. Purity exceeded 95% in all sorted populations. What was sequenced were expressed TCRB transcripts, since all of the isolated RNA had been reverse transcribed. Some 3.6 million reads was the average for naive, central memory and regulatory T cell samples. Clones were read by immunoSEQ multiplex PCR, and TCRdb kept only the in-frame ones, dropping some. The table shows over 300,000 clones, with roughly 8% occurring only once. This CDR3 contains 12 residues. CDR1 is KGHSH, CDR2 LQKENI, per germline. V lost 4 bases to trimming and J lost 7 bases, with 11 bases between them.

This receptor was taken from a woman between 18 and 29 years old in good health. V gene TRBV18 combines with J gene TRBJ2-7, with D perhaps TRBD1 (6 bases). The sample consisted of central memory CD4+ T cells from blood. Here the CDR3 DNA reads TGTGCCAGCTCACAAACAGGGACAGAGCAGTACTTC. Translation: CASSQTGTEQYF.